Listed here are 31 T cell receptor beta chains from one sample, sequenced in a study of cytotoxic CD8 clonotypes in ibrutinib-treated CLL (dated by TCRdb to about 2021). The library was made by the immunoSEQ multiplex PCR assay. TCRdb stores this immuneACCESS table with in-frame sequences only. Part of the clones is absent; in the studies checked, under half of the shortfall reflects unresolved V genes, and no reason is known for the rest. In this sample the table shows tens of thousands of clones, nearly 70% of which occur a single time. The ten most abundant clones make up roughly 13% of the sample. The time point label for this specimen denotes: approximately eleven months on ibrutinib. The starting material was PBMCs, obtained after 12 months of ibrutinib treatment. The receptor set was obtained from a human donor with chronic lymphocytic leukemia.

The chain has TRBV7-9 and TRBJ1-4; D gene unclear. The ends were cut back, 0 bases at V and 0 bases at J, with 8 bases in the middle. The germline V gene has CDR1 SEHNR and CDR2 FQNEAQ (reference sequence). The CDR3 contains 16 residues. The CDR3 DNA is TGTGCCAGCAGCTTAGCGATAAGTTCAACTAATGAAAAACTGTTTTTT. It encodes CASSLAISSTNEKLFF.

The chain uses TRBV10-2 and TRBJ1-3; no firm D call. V lost 3 bases to trimming and J lost 0 bases, with 3 bases between them. CDR3 length equals 13 residues. Germline CDR1 is WSHSY and CDR2 is SAAADI. Here the CDR3 reads CASSDFSGNTIYF. CDR3 sequence (DNA): TGCGCCAGCAGTGATTTCTCTGGAAACACCATATATTTT.

This clone was observed a handful of times. The chain recombines TRBV9 with TRBJ1-2; TRBD1 might be the D (6 bases). CDR1 is SGDLS, CDR2 YYNGEE, per germline. The CDR3 is made up of 13 amino acids. The germline V and J ends were trimmed by 4 bases and 4 bases, with 11 bases remaining between them. For the CDR3, the DNA is TGTGCCAGCAGCCCTCAACAGGGCTATGGCTACACCTTC. Translating gives CASSPQQGYGYTF. The variable domain in full, with the rest retrieved from reference TRBV9 and TRBJ1-2, is DSGVTQTPKHLITATGQRVTLRCSPRSGDLSVYWYQQSLDQGLQFLIQYYNGEERAKGNILERFSAQQFPDLHSELNLSSLELGDSALYFCASSPQQGYGYTFGSGTRLTVV.

This rearrangement joins TRBV29-1 to TRBJ1-2; TRBD1 matches at 7 bases. There are 13 residues in the CDR3. V was clipped by 7 bases and J by 0 bases; unmatched bases: 5. Germline assignment: CDR1 SQVTM and CDR2 ANQGSEA. The CDR3, as DNA: TGCAGCGGATTCGACAGGGCTAACTATGGCTACACCTTC. Translation gives CSGFDRANYGYTF.

The chain combines TRBV9 with TRBJ1-4, with 8 nucleotides matching TRBD1. Germline trimming cut 4 bases from V and 3 bases from J; bases unmatched to any gene: 17. CDR3 length: 19 residues. CDR1 and CDR2 from the germline V gene are SGDLS and YYNGEE. The CDR3 DNA sequence: TGTGCCAGCAGCCCCCTGGACAGGGTAAGAGGTATTGCTAATGAAAAACTGTTTTTT. Protein: CASSPLDRVRGIANEKLFF.

This clone was found once. This chain links TRBV28 with TRBJ2-7, with D hard to call. Trimming took off 2 bases at V and 2 bases at J, with 7 bases between the two ends. The CDR3 contains 13 residues. Germline CDR1 and CDR2: MDHEN and SYDVKM. The CDR3 is CASSLPGPYEQYF. CDR3 nucleotides: TGTGCCAGCAGTTTACCAGGTCCCTACGAGCAGTACTTC.

The genes are TRBV5-4 and TRBJ1-4; D is possibly TRBD1 (5 bases). Looked up from germline, CDR1 is SGHNT and CDR2 is YYREEE (reference sequence). Trimming cost V 0 bases and J 5 bases, with 11 bases left between them. The CDR3 is made up of 15 amino acids. CDR3 sequence: CASSLDGRVNEKLFF. The CDR3 DNA follows: TGTGCCAGCAGCTTGGATGGCAGGGTGAATGAAAAACTGTTTTTT. The variable domain in full, completed from reference TRBV5-4 and TRBJ1-4, reads ETGVTQSPTHLIKTRGQQVTLRCSSQSGHNTVSWYQQALGQGPQFIFQYYREEENGRGNFPPRFSGLQFPNYSSELNVNALELDDSALYLCASSLDGRVNEKLFFGSGTQLSVL.

The gene calls are TRBV10-3 and TRBJ1-2, with 8 nucleotides matching TRBD1. V dropped 4 bases and J dropped 7; count of bases not matched to a gene: 5. Germline V gives CDR1 ENHRY, CDR2 SYGVKD. The CDR3 loop spans 13 amino acids. CDR3 sequence reads: CAISGQGAVGYTF. Here the CDR3 DNA reads TGTGCCATCAGTGGCCAGGGGGCGGTTGGCTACACCTTC.

This chain uses TRBV11-2 with TRBJ1-1; D gene uncertain. The germline V and J ends were trimmed by 1 base and 14 bases, with 11 bases remaining between them. Per germline, CDR1 SGHAT and CDR2 FQNNGV. CDR3 size: 11 residues. The CDR3 DNA is TGTGCCAGCAGCTTAGGAGTTAAACACTTCTTT. Translating gives CASSLGVKHFF.

The V and J genes are TRBV13 and TRBJ2-7; a possible D gene is TRBD1 (6 bases). V was pared by 3 bases and J by 3 bases, with 15 bases between. Germline CDR1 and CDR2: PRHDT and FYEKMQ (reference sequence). The CDR3 spans 15 residues. The CDR3 loop is CASSLSRQGYYEQYF. The CDR3 DNA follows: TGTGCCAGCAGCTTGTCGCGGCAGGGGTACTACGAGCAGTACTTC.

This clone occurred once. The chain recombines TRBV7-8 with TRBJ2-2; TRBD1 matches 9 bases. V trimming: 7 bases; J trimming: 5 bases; junction bases outside the gene matches: 8. The CDR3 runs to 15 residues. The germline V gene encodes CDR1 SGHVS and CDR2 FQNEAQ. The DNA of the CDR3 is TGTGCCAGCAATCAACCGGGACAGGGAACCGGGGAGCTGTTTTTT. Its translation: CASNQPGQGTGELFF. Full variable domain (remainder filled in from reference TRBV7-8 and TRBJ2-2): GAGVSQSPRYKVAKRGQDVALRCDPISGHVSLFWYQQALGQGPEFLTYFQNEAQLDKSGLPSDRFFAERPEGSVSTLKIQRTQQEDSAVYLCASNQPGQGTGELFFGEGSRLTVL.

The chain recombines TRBV7-6 with TRBJ1-2, with 11 bases fitting TRBD1. CDR3 length: 16 residues. The V segment lost 5 bases and the J segment 6 bases; nucleotides outside the gene matches: 11. Per germline, CDR1 SGHVS and CDR2 FNYEAQ. The CDR3 spells CASSPWQDRGQDGYTF. The DNA of the CDR3 is TGTGCCAGCAGCCCCTGGCAGGACAGGGGGCAGGATGGCTACACCTTC.

The CDR3 loop reads CASSLATQGGIYGYTF. The CDR3 region has the DNA TGTGCCAGCAGCTTAGCGACGCAGGGTGGCATCTATGGCTACACCTTC. J is TRBJ1-2 and V is TRBV7-2, with a tentative D call TRBD1 (5 bases). The CDR3 spans 16 residues. In germline, CDR1 is SGHTA, CDR2 FQGNSA. The germline V and J ends were trimmed by 0 bases and 4 bases, with 15 bases remaining between them.

The gene calls are TRBV5-1 and TRBJ2-7; 7 bases fit TRBD2. The CDR3 covers 16 residues. The V segment lost 3 bases and the J segment 6 bases; nucleotides outside the gene matches: 15. Germline V gene sequence: CDR1 SGHRS, CDR2 YFSETQ. The CDR3: CASSSDQGAGPLEQYF. The CDR3 coding sequence is TGCGCCAGCAGCTCCGACCAGGGAGCGGGACCTCTCGAGCAGTACTTC.

V usage is TRBV6-5 and J usage is TRBJ1-1; 7 bases line up with TRBD1. The germline CDR1 and CDR2 sequences are MNHEY and SVGAGI. J gave up 4 bases and V 0 bases, and 5 bases lay outside the gene matches. The CDR3 spans 15 residues. The CDR3 loop reads CASSYSPGGTTEAFF. CDR3 nucleotides: TGTGCCAGCAGTTACTCTCCAGGGGGGACCACTGAAGCTTTCTTT.

The chain carries TRBV2 and TRBJ2-7; TRBD2 is a possible D gene (5 bases). Germline V gene lookup returns CDR1 SNHLY and CDR2 FYNNEI. The V end was cut by 2 bases, the J end by 2 bases, with 13 bases between. The CDR3 length is 15 residues. The CDR3 DNA reads as TGTGCCAGCAGTGAATCGGGGTTTTCTACCTACGAGCAGTACTTC. Its protein product is CASSESGFSTYEQYF.

This clone was detected only once. This chain uses TRBV7-9 with TRBJ2-5, with D maybe TRBD2 (5 bases). Deletions cut 5 bases from V and 0 bases from J, with 10 bases between. The CDR3 runs to 14 residues. The germline gives CDR1 SEHNR, CDR2 FQNEAQ (reference sequence). In nucleotides, the CDR3 is TGTGCCAGCAGCACAACTAGGGACCAAGAGACCCAGTACTTC. The encoded protein is CASSTTRDQETQYF.

This clone was recorded only once. The genes are TRBV11-1 and TRBJ2-7; TRBD2 might be the D (5 bases). The CDR3 spans 15 residues. The germline CDR1 and CDR2 sequences are SGHAT and FQDESV (reference sequence). V was pared by 1 base and J by 0 bases, with 10 bases between. The DNA for the CDR3 is TGTGCCAGCAGCTTAGAACGCGGGCTCTCCTACGAGCAGTACTTC. It translates to CASSLERGLSYEQYF.

The CDR3 sequence: CASSSATDTQYF. CDR3 coding DNA: TGTGCCAGTAGTAGCGCCACAGATACGCAGTATTTT. The rearrangement joins TRBV19 to TRBJ2-3, with D uncertain. Germline V gives CDR1 LNHDA, CDR2 SQIVND (reference sequence). The CDR3 totals 12 residues. Trimming stripped 4 bases from V and 2 bases from J, with 4 bases between.

This chain links TRBV7-2 with TRBJ2-5; TRBD2 might be the D (5 bases). The CDR3 sequence is 16 residues long. V dropped 3 bases and J dropped 5 bases, with 19 bases sitting between them. CDR1 and CDR2 from the germline V gene are SGHTA and FQGNSA. The CDR3 DNA is TGTGCCAGCAGCTTGACTGTTTCTAGCCCCACGGAGACCCAGTACTTC. Encoded protein: CASSLTVSSPTETQYF.

Only a few counts were recorded for this clone. V gene TRBV29-1 combines with J gene TRBJ1-4, with D possibly being TRBD1 (5 bases). Trimming took off 6 bases at V and 5 bases at J, with 19 bases between the two ends. Germline values: CDR1 SQVTM, CDR2 ANQGSEA. This CDR3 contains 15 residues. The CDR3 coding sequence is TGCAGCGTAACCGCCCGGGACGTTAGAAATGAAAAACTGTTTTTT. Translated: CSVTARDVRNEKLFF.

This chain uses TRBV19 with TRBJ1-3; no clear D. From germline, CDR1 is LNHDA and CDR2 SQIVND (reference sequence). The CDR3 totals 14 residues. Trimming cost V 2 bases and J 1 base, with 6 bases left between them. The CDR3 DNA is TGTGCCAGTAGTATAACGGGATCTGGAAACACCATATATTTT. Translating gives CASSITGSGNTIYF.

This clone was counted once. The V and J genes are TRBV28 and TRBJ2-1; D possibly corresponds to TRBD1 (8 bases). This CDR3 region has 16 residues. The germline gives CDR1 MDHEN, CDR2 SYDVKM. Trimming left V 6 bases short and J 6 bases short, with 21 bases between. The CDR3 nucleotides are TGTGCCAGCAGCCGCTCCGGACAGGGAGGGGTCAATGAGCAGTTCTTC. Its protein is CASSRSGQGGVNEQFF. The variable domain in full, completed from reference TRBV28 and TRBJ2-1, reads DVKVTQSSRYLVKRTGEKVFLECVQDMDHENMFWYRQDPGLGLRLIYFSYDVKMKEKGDIPEGYSVSREKKERFSLILESASTNQTSMYLCASSRSGQGGVNEQFFGPGTRLTVL.

This clone showed up just a few times. The V gene is TRBV7-9, the J gene TRBJ2-2; 10 bases agree with TRBD2. V shed 6 bases and J 5 bases; nucleotides not matched to a gene: 6. This CDR3 contains 15 residues. Per the germline V gene, CDR1 is SEHNR and CDR2 is FQNEAQ (reference sequence). The CDR3 region is CASRGLAGVTGELFF. CDR3 nucleotides: TGTGCCAGCAGGGGTCTAGCGGGAGTTACCGGGGAGCTGTTTTTT. The full variable domain, rest sourced from reference TRBV7-9 and TRBJ2-2, is DTGVSQNPRHKITKRGQNVTFRCDPISEHNRLYWYRQTLGQGPEFLTYFQNEAQLEKSRLLSDRFSAERPKGSFSTLEIQRTEQGDSAMYLCASRGLAGVTGELFFGEGSRLTVL.

The chain couples TRBV4-3 to TRBJ1-1; TRBD1 matches at 7 bases. This CDR3 is 15 amino acids long. The germline V gene has CDR1 LGHNA and CDR2 YSLEER. With 0 bases clipped from V and 6 bases from J, the junction kept 7 bases outside the gene matches. In DNA form, the CDR3 reads TGCGCCAGCAGCCAAGATATCGGCAGGGGGGCTGAAGCTTTCTTT. Amino acid sequence: CASSQDIGRGAEAFF.

The chain recombines TRBV13 with TRBJ2-3; D is undetermined. V lost 5 bases, J lost 5 bases, and 5 bases lay in between. The CDR3 covers 11 residues. Germline V gene lookup returns CDR1 PRHDT and CDR2 FYEKMQ (reference sequence). The CDR3 loop reads CASSRLDTQYF. CDR3 sequence (DNA): TGTGCCAGCAGCCGCCTAGATACGCAGTATTTT.

The chain employs TRBV25-1 and TRBJ2-3; 10 bases agree with TRBD2. Germline V CDR1 and CDR2: MGHDK, SYGVNS. The CDR3 has 15 residues. V shed 4 bases and J 1 base; nucleotides not matched to a gene: 2. The chain's CDR3 is CASSGTSGRTDTQYF. CDR3 sequence (DNA): TGTGCCAGCAGTGGGACTAGCGGACGCACAGATACGCAGTATTTT.

The chain combines TRBV29-1 with TRBJ2-1; D ambiguous. CDR3 length: 15 residues. Germline loops: CDR1 SQVTM, CDR2 ANQGSEA. Trimming left V 1 base short and J 2 bases short, with 12 bases between. The CDR3: CSVEGYRAAYNEQFF. In DNA, the CDR3 is TGCAGCGTTGAAGGTTATAGGGCCGCCTACAATGAGCAGTTCTTC.

The gene calls are TRBV6-5 and TRBJ1-2, with a tentative D call TRBD1 (6 bases). This CDR3 is built from 12 residues. V was trimmed by 5 bases and J by 4 bases, leaving 8 bases between them. The germline CDR1 and CDR2 sequences are MNHEY and SVGAGI. In DNA, the CDR3 is TGTGCCAGCAGTCGGGACATCTATGGCTACACCTTC. It specifies CASSRDIYGYTF.

The rearrangement links TRBV6-5 to TRBJ2-2; 8 bases match TRBD2. V shed 2 bases and J 7 bases; nucleotides not matched to a gene: 9. The CDR3 spans 16 residues. CDR1 MNHEY and CDR2 SVGAGI come from the germline V gene. CDR3 loop: CASSYPSGSLHGELFF. The DNA for the CDR3 is TGTGCCAGCAGTTACCCCAGCGGGAGCCTCCACGGGGAGCTGTTTTTT.

This clone has only one observation. The chain carries TRBV5-6 and TRBJ1-2, with D unclear. The CDR3 is 13 residues long. The germline gives CDR1 SGHDT, CDR2 YYEEEE. Trimming cost V 0 bases and J 7 bases, with 10 bases left between them. The CDR3 DNA is TGTGCCAGCAGCTTGGGAAGGGCGGGTGGCTACACCTTC. Translated, it gives CASSLGRAGGYTF.